These 19 T cell receptor beta chains were all obtained from the same sample, sequenced in a study of blood T cell repertoires in COVID-19. Using immunoSEQ multiplex PCR, the repertoire was profiled, and TCRdb retains in-frame clones only, with some absent. Among around 150,000 clones, 80% to 90% were seen once, and the ten largest hold more than 5.5%. What was sequenced was PBMCs or T cells enriched from blood (not recorded which). The receptors stem from a man aged 45-60 years who had recovered from COVID-19.

The chain couples TRBV11-2 to TRBJ2-3; 7 nucleotides match TRBD2. V gave up 0 bases and J gave up 8 bases; unmatched junction bases: 8. Germline assignment: CDR1 SGHAT and CDR2 FQNNGV. The CDR3 is made up of 15 amino acids. The CDR3 protein is CASSLEASGWRTQYF. As DNA, the CDR3 is TGTGCCAGCAGCTTAGAGGCTAGCGGTTGGCGTACGCAGTATTTT.

The chain carries TRBV13 and TRBJ1-2; 8 bases line up with TRBD1. The CDR3 loop spans 15 amino acids. V trimming: 3 bases; J trimming: 1 base; junction bases outside the gene matches: 4. The V gene's germline CDR1 is PRHDT and CDR2 FYEKMQ (reference sequence). CDR3 sequence reads: CASSFDRGLNYGYTF. The CDR3 DNA follows: TGTGCCAGCAGCTTCGACAGGGGTCTTAACTATGGCTACACCTTC.

The chain uses TRBV4-2 and TRBJ2-2, with TRBD2 matching over 9 bases. Germline lookup yields CDR1 LGHNA and CDR2 YNFKEQ. J gave up 6 bases and V 3 bases, and 5 bases lay outside the gene matches. The CDR3 sequence is 15 residues long. The CDR3 loop is CASSQRGGSAGELFF. The CDR3 DNA reads as TGTGCCAGCAGCCAGCGGGGGGGGTCGGCCGGGGAGCTGTTTTTT.

The rearrangement joins TRBV9 to TRBJ2-3, with 9 bases fitting TRBD2. Germline V lookup: CDR1 SGDLS, CDR2 YYNGEE. This CDR3 spans 15 amino acids. The trim removed 0 bases at V and 9 bases at J, leaving 8 bases unmatched. CDR3 DNA sequence: TGTGCCAGCAGCGTAGCTGTTAGCGGGGGACAAACGCAGTATTTT. It encodes CASSVAVSGGQTQYF.

V gene TRBV7-9 combines with J gene TRBJ2-3, with 8 bases lining up with TRBD1. This CDR3 has 15 amino acids. The V and J ends lost 3 bases and 2 bases, in that order; junction bases with no gene match: 4. CDR1 and CDR2 (germline): SEHNR, FQNEAQ (reference sequence). The CDR3 region is CASSFRQGNTDTQYF. CDR3 coding DNA: TGTGCCAGCAGCTTCCGACAGGGGAACACAGATACGCAGTATTTT.

The V gene is TRBV28, the J gene TRBJ1-2; 9 nucleotides agree with TRBD1. CDR3 length equals 16 residues. Unmatched junction bases numbered 9, after V lost 4 bases and J lost 3 bases. Germline loops: CDR1 MDHEN, CDR2 SYDVKM. DNA for the CDR3: TGTGCCAGCAGTTCACCGGGACAGGGAATTTACTATGGCTACACCTTC. As protein: CASSSPGQGIYYGYTF.

The gene calls are TRBV25-1 and TRBJ1-2; D unresolved. Deletions cut 3 bases from V and 2 bases from J, with 7 bases between. The germline V gene encodes CDR1 MGHDK and CDR2 SYGVNS. The CDR3 has 13 amino acids. CDR3 coding DNA: TGTGCCAGCAGTGATGGAGTCAACTATGGCTACACCTTC. As protein: CASSDGVNYGYTF.

This clone showed up just once. The chain carries TRBV6-2 or TRBV6-3 and TRBJ2-3; TRBD2 matches 7 bases. With 5 bases clipped from V and 4 bases from J, the junction kept 12 bases outside the gene matches. The germline gives CDR1 MNHEY, CDR2 SVGEGT. This CDR3 has 16 residues. This chain's CDR3 is CASSPGGAGLADTQYF. The CDR3 DNA follows: TGTGCCAGCAGTCCCGGGGGAGCGGGGCTCGCAGATACGCAGTATTTT.

V usage is TRBV4-2 and J usage is TRBJ1-2, with D unclear. Germline loops: CDR1 LGHNA, CDR2 YNFKEQ. Trimming left V 3 bases short and J 4 bases short, with 18 bases between. The CDR3 runs 16 residues. CDR3 bases: TGTGCCAGCAGCCACATTTCTAGGCGGGCCTCCTATGGCTACACCTTC. It yields the protein CASSHISRRASYGYTF.

The chain links TRBV13 to TRBJ1-2; 7 bases line up with TRBD1. CDR1 PRHDT and CDR2 FYEKMQ come from the germline V gene (reference sequence). The trim removed 4 bases at V and 8 bases at J, leaving 13 bases unmatched. The CDR3 spans 15 residues. CDR3 nucleotides: TGTGCCAGCAGCTGGACGGGACAGAGGAGTGGGGGCTACACCTTC. It specifies CASSWTGQRSGGYTF.

Remarks on this clone: An end of the junction does not agree with germline; a read error may underlie this. The chain is built from TRBV20-1 and TRBJ1-1; D possibly corresponds to TRBD1 (6 bases). CDR3 length equals 14 residues. Germline-derived CDR1 and CDR2 are DFQATT and SNEGSKA (reference sequence). CDR3 residues: CSASRGHPNAEAFF. The CDR3 coding sequence is TGCAGTGCTAGTAGGGGACACCCGAACGCTGAAGCTTTCTTT.

This clone showed up many times. The gene calls are TRBV6-2 or TRBV6-3 and TRBJ1-6, with unresolved D. Trimming stripped 2 bases from V and 4 bases from J, with 9 bases between. Germline V gives CDR1 MNHEY, CDR2 SVGEGT. The CDR3 totals 15 residues. The DNA of the CDR3 is TGTGCCAGCAGTTACCCGTCAGGTTATAATTCACCCCTCCACTTT. Translating it yields CASSYPSGYNSPLHF.

This chain uses TRBV19 with TRBJ2-3, with D maybe TRBD2 (6 bases). Trimming removed 3 bases from V and 2 bases from J, with 12 bases in between. CDR1 is LNHDA, CDR2 SQIVND, per germline (reference sequence). CDR3 length: 15 amino acids. The CDR3, as DNA: TGTGCCAGTAGTATGGGACTTTCCTACACAGATACGCAGTATTTT. This codes for CASSMGLSYTDTQYF.

The chain employs TRBV2 and TRBJ2-5; 12 bases align to TRBD2. V dropped 6 bases and J dropped 5; count of bases not matched to a gene: 19. This CDR3 is built from 19 residues. CDR1 and CDR2 from the germline V gene are SNHLY and FYNNEI. The CDR3 is CASSATHLTSGGVGETQYF. CDR3 coding DNA: TGTGCCAGCAGCGCCACTCACCTGACTAGCGGGGGAGTGGGGGAGACCCAGTACTTC.

The CDR3 nucleotides read TGTGCCAGCAGCGTAGGACAGGGGGTGTCTGGAAACATTCAGTACTTC. It is translated as CASSVGQGVSGNIQYF. The chain employs TRBV9 and TRBJ2-4, with 9 bases identical to TRBD1. V was pared by 0 bases and J by 6 bases, with 7 bases of the junction left unmatched. This CDR3 is built from 16 residues. Germline V gene sequence: CDR1 SGDLS, CDR2 YYNGEE.

This clone has only one observation. V and J are TRBV19 and TRBJ1-2; no definite D call. Trimming took off 5 bases at V and 1 base at J, with 14 bases between the two ends. The V gene's germline CDR1 is LNHDA and CDR2 SQIVND (reference sequence). CDR3 length equals 15 residues. The CDR3 DNA sequence: TGTGCCAGTAGTGGCGGAAAGAACGGTAACTATGGCTACACCTTC. Its protein product is CASSGGKNGNYGYTF.

This clone was detected only once. The chain carries TRBV29-1 and TRBJ1-4, with D possibly matching TRBD1 (6 bases). The CDR3 is 11 residues long. CDR1 is SQVTM, CDR2 ANQGSEA, per germline. Trimming removed 2 bases from V and 16 bases from J, with 14 bases in between. The CDR3 DNA follows: TGCAGCGTTGAATCAGGGGACGGTTCGTTTTTT. Residues: CSVESGDGSFF.

The J gene is TRBJ1-2, the V gene TRBV4-2; D is unresolved. Germline V lookup: CDR1 LGHNA, CDR2 YNFKEQ. V was cut by 0 bases and J by 0 bases, with 8 bases left in between. The CDR3 is 15 amino acids. CDR3: CASSQEGTTNYGYTF. CDR3 in DNA: TGTGCCAGCAGCCAAGAGGGCACAACTAACTATGGCTACACCTTC.

V and J are TRBV6-2 or TRBV6-3 and TRBJ1-1, with unresolved D. V shed 2 bases and J shed 1 base, with 8 bases lying between them. CDR1 and CDR2 (germline): MNHEY, SVGEGT. The CDR3 sequence is 14 residues long. CDR3 DNA sequence: TGTGCCAGCAGTTACAGTGCCAGGAACACTGAAGCTTTCTTT. Translating it yields CASSYSARNTEAFF.